This TCR beta chain was sequenced in a study of T cells after yellow fever vaccination. There are 13 residues in the CDR3. The ends were cut back, 6 bases at V and 7 bases at J, with 13 bases in the middle. TCR cDNA was made by 5'RACE template switching, adding a universal primer site and UMIs. Via MiXCR, TCRdb re-called the 5' RACE reads, giving one row per CDR3 protein. The sample shows hundreds of thousands of distinct CDR3 sequences, roughly an eighth of them seen only once. Here the sequenced sample was PBMCs, taken on the day of the yellow fever booster vaccination. The receptor was isolated from a man under 40 who received the YFV17D yellow fever vaccine. V is TRBV12-3 or TRBV12-4 and J is TRBJ1-5; D is unclear. The CDR3 nucleotides read TGTGCCAGCAGCCCGGGCTCGAAACAGCCCCAGCATTTT. It specifies CASSPGSKQPQHF.